The 30 T cell receptor beta chains given below trace back to one sample, sequenced in a study of technical replicates of blood from a few donors. Assay used: immunoSEQ multiplex PCR; TCRdb lists only in-frame clones, some missing. The sample yields just under 60,000 clones, 75% to 95% seen once. Material: PBMCs. These receptors were obtained from a human donor in good health. Some clones in this sample may be carry-over from other donors' samples.

The V call is TRBV9, the J call TRBJ2-5; no reliable D call. The V end was cut by 3 bases, the J end by 2 bases, with 17 bases between. In germline, CDR1 is SGDLS, CDR2 YYNGEE. This CDR3 comprises 16 residues. The CDR3 protein is CASSAAPAAGQETQYF. The CDR3 coding sequence is TGTGCCAGCAGCGCCGCCCCGGCCGCAGGTCAAGAGACCCAGTACTTC.

V is TRBV5-4 and J is TRBJ1-1; D perhaps matches TRBD1 (5 bases). CDR3 length: 16 amino acids. From germline, CDR1 is SGHNT and CDR2 YYREEE (reference sequence). Trimming left V 0 bases short and J 4 bases short, with 16 bases between. The CDR3 DNA is TGTGCCAGCAGCTTGGTTGGGCGGCAGGGTGGCACTGAAGCTTTCTTT. Translation: CASSLVGRQGGTEAFF.

The chain links TRBV29-1 to TRBJ2-7; 10 bases match TRBD1. V lost 7 bases to trimming and J lost 5 bases; unmatched junction nucleotides: 5. This CDR3 is built from 12 residues. The germline V gene has CDR1 SQVTM and CDR2 ANQGSEA. The CDR3 here is CSAGTGVHEQYF. For the CDR3, the DNA is TGCAGCGCTGGGACAGGGGTCCACGAGCAGTACTTC.

V usage is TRBV30 and J usage is TRBJ1-2; D not certain. Trimming stripped 4 bases from V and 0 bases from J, with 12 bases between. Germline values: CDR1 GTSNPN, CDR2 SVGIG (reference sequence). This CDR3 spans 14 amino acids. CDR3 DNA sequence: TGTGCCTGGACCTTCGGAGTAGCTAACTATGGCTACACCTTC. Protein: CAWTFGVANYGYTF. The complete variable domain, with remaining parts taken from reference TRBV30 and TRBJ1-2, reads SQTIHQWPATLVQPVGSPLSLECTVEGTSNPNLYWYRQAAGRGLQLLFYSVGIGQISSEVPQNLSASRPQDRQFILSSKKLLLSDSGFYLCAWTFGVANYGYTFGSGTRLTVV.

This clone was seen only once. The chain carries TRBV19 and TRBJ1-4; possible D gene TRBD1, 5 bases. The CDR3 loop spans 15 amino acids. V dropped 5 bases and J dropped 7 bases, with 17 bases sitting between them. Germline CDR1 LNHDA, CDR2 SQIVND (reference sequence). DNA of the CDR3: TGTGCCAGTAGTCGGCAGCCAGGGTTAGCTGAAAAACTGTTTTTT. Its protein product is CASSRQPGLAEKLFF.

J is TRBJ1-1 and V is TRBV5-6; a weak D match, TRBD1 (5 bases). Trimming removed 1 base from V and 7 bases from J, with 11 bases in between. CDR1 is SGHDT and CDR2 is YYEEEE in the germline V gene. The CDR3 has 13 amino acids. The CDR3 here is CASSLWGDIEAFF. CDR3 nucleotides: TGTGCCAGCAGCTTGTGGGGGGATATTGAAGCTTTCTTT.

V and J are TRBV19 and TRBJ2-7, with D maybe TRBD2 (6 bases). CDR3 length: 12 residues. Per the germline V gene, CDR1 is LNHDA and CDR2 is SQIVND (reference sequence). Trimming pared 2 bases from V and 8 bases from J, leaving 10 bases between. The CDR3 nucleotides read TGTGCCAGTAGTATATTGGGCGGGAAGCAGTACTTC. Encoded protein: CASSILGGKQYF.

V usage is TRBV9 and J usage is TRBJ2-3; 7 bases agree with TRBD2. The CDR3 runs to 15 residues. Trimming cost V 4 bases and J 0 bases; bases outside gene matches: 5. CDR1 is SGDLS, CDR2 YYNGEE, per germline. The CDR3 DNA reads TGTGCCAGCAGCCCGCGGGGGTCAAGCACAGATACGCAGTATTTT. Translating gives CASSPRGSSTDTQYF.

Note on this clone: The same CDR3 also results from other DNA sequences found in this sample. The chain employs TRBV10-3 and TRBJ2-7; 8 bases fit TRBD2. Per germline, CDR1 ENHRY and CDR2 SYGVKD. The CDR3 is 15 residues long. V lost 3 bases and J lost 4; bases outside the gene matches: 8. CDR3 sequence (DNA): TGTGCCATCAGTGAATCTCGAGGCGGGGGGTACGAGCAGTACTTC. It specifies CAISESRGGGYEQYF.

The rearrangement uses TRBV4-2 and TRBJ2-3, with D possibly TRBD2 on 7 matching bases. The germline V and J ends were trimmed by 0 bases and 4 bases, with 14 bases remaining between them. The CDR3 runs 16 residues. Germline V gene sequence: CDR1 LGHNA, CDR2 YNFKEQ. CDR3 bases: TGTGCCAGCAGCCAAGACTTGGGGGAGGGGGCAGATACGCAGTATTTT. This encodes CASSQDLGEGADTQYF.

The chain joins TRBV4-3 to TRBJ2-7; weak D call: TRBD2 (6 bases). Germline CDR1 is LGHNA and CDR2 is YSLEER. The CDR3 runs 16 residues. Trimming left V 0 bases short and J 0 bases short, with 12 bases between. CDR3 protein: CASSQDHAGTSYEQYF. CDR3 DNA: TGCGCCAGCAGCCAAGATCATGCGGGGACCTCCTACGAGCAGTACTTC.

This clone was observed once. V is TRBV5-1 and J is TRBJ2-5; 8 bases match TRBD1. V was clipped by 5 bases and J by 5 bases; unmatched bases: 2. The CDR3 runs to 12 residues. In germline, CDR1 is SGHRS, CDR2 YFSETQ. The CDR3 spells CASRQGAETQYF. The CDR3 DNA reads as TGCGCCAGCAGGCAGGGGGCGGAGACCCAGTACTTC.

The CDR3 sequence is CAISRQITDTQYF. DNA of the CDR3: TGTGCCATCAGCCGCCAGATCACAGATACGCAGTATTTT. This sequence joins TRBV10-3 and TRBJ2-3; D is unresolved. This CDR3 is 13 amino acids long. Trimming pared 6 bases from V and 2 bases from J, leaving 9 bases between. The germline V gene has CDR1 ENHRY and CDR2 SYGVKD.

The chain combines TRBV5-1 with TRBJ2-3; D perhaps matches TRBD1 (5 bases). CDR1 and CDR2 from the germline V gene are SGHRS and YFSETQ. The CDR3 spans 12 residues. The germline V and J ends were trimmed by 6 bases and 2 bases, with 7 bases remaining between them. CDR3 DNA: TGCGCCAGCAACAGGAACACAGATACGCAGTATTTT. The encoded protein is CASNRNTDTQYF.

The rearrangement links TRBV25-1 to TRBJ2-3; TRBD2 might be the D (6 bases). V shed 5 bases and J shed 2 bases, with 11 bases lying between them. Germline V lookup: CDR1 MGHDK, CDR2 SYGVNS. The CDR3 totals 14 residues. CDR3 in DNA: TGTGCCAGCAGTCTCGGCGGGGACACAGATACGCAGTATTTT. This translates into CASSLGGDTDTQYF.

The V gene is TRBV2, the J gene TRBJ2-1, with 7 nucleotides matching TRBD2. In germline, CDR1 is SNHLY, CDR2 FYNNEI. This CDR3 has 16 residues. Losses at the gene ends were 3 bases for V and 2 bases for J; bases not matched to a gene: 7. CDR3 loop: CASSDPGTNTYNEQFF. In DNA, the CDR3 is TGTGCCAGCAGTGACCCCGGGACTAACACCTACAATGAGCAGTTCTTC.

The chain couples TRBV27 to TRBJ2-1, with 7 bases aligning to TRBD2. The CDR3 loop spans 13 amino acids. V lost 7 bases, J lost 7 bases, and 7 bases stayed unmatched. Germline assignment: CDR1 MNHEY and CDR2 SMNVEV (reference sequence). The CDR3, as DNA: TGTGCCAGCACCCGTCCCGGGGGGAATGAGCAGTTCTTC. Encoded protein: CASTRPGGNEQFF.

The J gene is TRBJ2-1, the V gene TRBV11-3; 10 bases agree with TRBD2. CDR3 size: 16 residues. V lost 4 bases and J lost 5; bases outside the gene matches: 8. Germline V gene sequence: CDR1 SGHNT, CDR2 YENEEA. In DNA form, the CDR3 reads TGTGCCAGCAGCTCATATTTAGCGGGAGGCCACAATGAGCAGTTCTTC. Protein product: CASSSYLAGGHNEQFF.

This chain connects TRBV9 to TRBJ2-3; 8 bases agree with TRBD2. Per the germline V gene, CDR1 is SGDLS and CDR2 is YYNGEE. Trimming at V came to 6 bases and at J to 5 bases, leaving 11 bases not matched to a gene. The CDR3 length is 15 residues. Here the CDR3 reads CASNFGGSGGDTQYF. CDR3 bases: TGTGCCAGCAATTTTGGGGGGAGCGGGGGAGATACGCAGTATTTT.

This chain joins TRBV15 and TRBJ1-2, with 8 bases fitting TRBD1. V lost 0 bases and J lost 7; bases outside the gene matches: 7. Germline values: CDR1 LNHNV, CDR2 YYDKDF (reference sequence). CDR3 length: 15 residues. The CDR3 bases are TGTGCCACCAGCAGAGATCAATCAGGGGGCTCTGGCTACACCTTC. The encoded protein is CATSRDQSGGSGYTF.

This clone was recorded only once. V and J are TRBV5-5 and TRBJ1-5; D is uncertain. This CDR3 comprises 12 residues. The germline CDR1 and CDR2 sequences are SGHKS and YYEKEE (reference sequence). The V gene lost 7 bases and the J gene lost 6 bases, with 11 bases spanning the gap. CDR3 in DNA: TGTGCCAGCCCGTTCGTTTGTCAGCCCCAGCATTTT. This codes for CASPFVCQPQHF.

The chain employs TRBV9 and TRBJ2-7, with TRBD2 matching 14 bases. Germline CDR1 is SGDLS and CDR2 is YYNGEE. This CDR3 is built from 14 residues. V shed 6 bases, J shed 6 bases, and the junction held 5 bases outside the gene matches. The CDR3 DNA is TGTGCCAGCACCACGGGACTAGCGGGAGTCGAGCAGTACTTC. Amino acid sequence: CASTTGLAGVEQYF.

The chain has TRBV7-6 and TRBJ2-7; TRBD1 matches at 7 bases. The junction had 11 bases not matched to a gene; V was cut back by 1 base and J by 2 bases. The germline V gene encodes CDR1 SGHVS and CDR2 FNYEAQ. The CDR3 totals 17 residues. The CDR3 protein is CASSLEANLGQTYEQYF. CDR3 nucleotides: TGTGCCAGCAGCTTAGAAGCCAACCTGGGACAGACCTACGAGCAGTACTTC. Based on the CDR3 plus reference TRBV7-6 and TRBJ2-7, the full variable domain is GAGVSQSPRYKVTKRGQDVALRCDPISGHVSLYWYRQALGQGPEFLTYFNYEAQQDKSGLPNDRFSAERPEGSISTLTIQRTEQRDSAMYRCASSLEANLGQTYEQYFGPGTRLTVT.

J is TRBJ2-2 and V is TRBV12-2; the tabulated D call, TRBD2, remains unverified against the DNA. TRBV12-2 is assigned pseudogene status. The CDR3 has 18 residues. CDR3 residues: CASRILVGTYTNTGELFF. The CDR3 DNA sequence: TGTGCAAGTCGCATACTCGTAGGGACTTACACAAACACCGGGGAGCTGTTTTTT.

This clone has a handful of counts. This chain joins TRBV19 and TRBJ2-3, with TRBD2 matching 13 bases. From germline, CDR1 is LNHDA and CDR2 SQIVND (reference sequence). With 9 bases clipped from V and 4 bases from J, the junction kept 7 bases outside the gene matches. CDR3 size: 15 residues. Here the CDR3 reads CASTGTSGISDTQYF. The CDR3 nucleotides read TGTGCCAGCACCGGGACTAGCGGGATTTCAGATACGCAGTATTTT.

The chain recombines TRBV10-3 with TRBJ2-5; 9 bases are a match to TRBD2. In germline, CDR1 is ENHRY, CDR2 SYGVKD. CDR3 size: 16 residues. The ends lost 6 bases at V and 1 base at J; junction bases unmatched: 9. Here the CDR3 DNA reads TGTGCCATCAGGCCCGGGGGAGCGGGAGGCCAAGAGACCCAGTACTTC. It yields the protein CAIRPGGAGGQETQYF.

The chain uses TRBV4-3 and TRBJ2-5; D is undetermined. The CDR3 is 16 residues long. Germline V gene sequence: CDR1 LGHNA, CDR2 YSLEER. Trimming stripped 0 bases from V and 5 bases from J, with 16 bases between. The CDR3 region has the DNA TGCGCCAGCAGCCAAGATATTTCAACCGCCGGGGAGACCCAGTACTTC. Encoded protein: CASSQDISTAGETQYF.

Comments on this clone: The sample contains more than one DNA sequence encoding this CDR3. The chain is built from TRBV4-3 and TRBJ1-6, with D uncertain. The CDR3 totals 13 residues. Germline V CDR1 and CDR2: LGHNA, YSLEER. V was pared by 1 base and J by 7 bases, with 5 bases between. For the CDR3, the DNA is TGCGCCAGCAGCCAAGCGGGAAATTCACCCCTCCACTTT. Encoded protein: CASSQAGNSPLHF.

The chain employs TRBV7-2 and TRBJ2-5, with 10 bases that match TRBD2. This CDR3 spans 15 amino acids. V was pared by 3 bases and J by 6 bases, with 7 bases of the junction left unmatched. Germline lookup yields CDR1 SGHTA and CDR2 FQGNSA. The DNA of the CDR3 is TGTGCCAGCAGCTTGGTAGCGGGAGGACCCAAGACCCAGTACTTC. Protein product: CASSLVAGGPKTQYF. Variable domain in full (rest from reference TRBV7-2 and TRBJ2-5): GAGVSQSPSNKVTEKGKDVELRCDPISGHTALYWYRQSLGQGLEFLIYFQGNSAPDKSGLPSDRFSAERTGGSVSTLTIQRTQQEDSAVYLCASSLVAGGPKTQYFGPGTRLLVL.

The chain has TRBV7-9 and TRBJ2-2; tentative D call: TRBD1 (5 bases). Germline CDR1 and CDR2: SEHNR and FQNEAQ (reference sequence). CDR3 length: 18 amino acids. V lost 2 bases to trimming and J lost 1 base, with 17 bases between them. CDR3 sequence: CASSLSLGQGWNTGELFF. The CDR3 nucleotides are TGTGCCAGCAGCTTATCTCTCGGGCAGGGATGGAACACCGGGGAGCTGTTTTTT.